This T cell receptor (beta chain) was captured by sequencing in a study of CD39 and CD103 CD8 tumor-infiltrating T cells. Study conclusions and caveats: DP CD8 TILs seemed more oligoclonal than DN, SP and blood memory CD8.

The trim removed 3 bases at V and 2 bases at J, leaving 10 bases unmatched. This CDR3 has 18 amino acids. Germline CDR1 MGHRA, CDR2 YSYEKL. At sample collection, these patients were off therapy. CD8+CD4-CD45RA- cells, CCR7-positive or negative, formed the memory CD8 sort. Turning to this clone: Its antigen is unknown.

Repertoires were generated with immunoSEQ multiplex PCR, while TCRdb's copy carries only in-frame clones and drops some. The sample lists around 15,000 clones, 85% to 95% occurring once. Sequences were obtained from CD8+ T cells sorted from blood. Stated subset: total memory CD8 T cells (CD45RA-CCR7+/-) from blood or uninvolved lymph node. This sequence joins TRBV4-1 and TRBJ2-2, with TRBD1 identical over 9 bases. The source is a human donor with head and neck squamous cell carcinoma. CDR3: CASSQQYPGQGNTGELFF. The CDR3 nucleotides are TGCGCCAGCAGCCAGCAATATCCGGGACAGGGCAACACCGGGGAGCTGTTTTTT.